This record concerns one TCR beta chain sequence. The target antigen is unknown. Profiled with immunoSEQ multiplex PCR; TCRdb holds only in-frame clones, not every one. The sample shows some 470,000 clones, over 65% of them seen only once. The data originate from a study of shared clonotypes between healthy human individuals. The study's findings and limits: Sampling involved blood alone; tissue repertoires likely differ.

The receptor's source is a middle-aged woman in good health. Some clones in this sample may be carry-over from other donors' samples. Sequenced material: PBMCs.

Here the CDR3 DNA reads TGTGCCAGCAGCTTAGAAAGAGTGGCCGGGGAGCTGTTTTTT. Its translation is CASSLERVAGELFF. The chain couples TRBV7-8 to TRBJ2-2; no firm D call. V was shortened by 1 base and J by 6 bases, with 9 bases between the two germline ends. Germline lookup yields CDR1 SGHVS and CDR2 FQNEAQ. The CDR3 extends over 14 amino acids.